This TCR beta chain comes out of a study of T cell clones after liver transplantation. About the research overall: TCRbeta sequencing after a pre-transplant mixed lymphocyte reaction identified graft-donor-reactive clones, later tracked in post-transplant blood. Draws occurred before transplant, before withdrawal, and after complete or failed withdrawal.

With regard to this clone: The antigen remains unidentified.

CDR1 is MRHNA and CDR2 is SNTAGT in the germline V gene. The V and J ends lost 6 bases and 7 bases respectively, with 15 bases between them. The CDR3 totals 13 residues. Broader study findings: Compared with third party-reactive sequences, donor-reactive ones declined more, independent of withdrawal success. The donor-reactive repertoire was only partly measurable in a couple of subjects, lacking donor cells.

TCRdb's table, derived via immunoSEQ multiplex PCR, lists solely in-frame clones and lacks some. The sample shows 60,000 or so clones, roughly two thirds of them seen only once. The chain has TRBV6-4 and TRBJ1-1; weak D call: TRBD1 (6 bases). This sequence originates from a human donor who received a liver transplant. The sequences come from CD4+ T cells from blood, collected before liver transplant. The CDR3 sequence is CASRQDSDLEAFF. CDR3 DNA: TGTGCCAGCAGGCAGGACAGTGACCTTGAAGCTTTCTTT.